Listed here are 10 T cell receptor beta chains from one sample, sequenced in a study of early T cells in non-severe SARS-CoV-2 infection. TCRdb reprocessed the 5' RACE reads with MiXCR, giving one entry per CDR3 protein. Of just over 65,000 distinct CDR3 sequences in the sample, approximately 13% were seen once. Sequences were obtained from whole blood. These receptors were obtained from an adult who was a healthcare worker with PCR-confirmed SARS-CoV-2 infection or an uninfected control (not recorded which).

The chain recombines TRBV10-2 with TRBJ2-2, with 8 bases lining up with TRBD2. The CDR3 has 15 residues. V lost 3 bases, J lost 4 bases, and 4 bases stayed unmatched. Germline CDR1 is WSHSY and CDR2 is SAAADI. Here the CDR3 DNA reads TGCGCCAGCAGTGATCGACTAGCGTCCACCGGGGAGCTGTTTTTT. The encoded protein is CASSDRLASTGELFF.

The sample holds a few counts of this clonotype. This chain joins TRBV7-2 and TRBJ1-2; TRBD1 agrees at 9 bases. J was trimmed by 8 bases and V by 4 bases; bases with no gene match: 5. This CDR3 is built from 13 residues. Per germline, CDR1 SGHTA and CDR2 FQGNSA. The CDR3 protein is CASSYRGRRGYTF. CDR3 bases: TGTGCCAGCAGCTACAGGGGGCGCAGGGGCTACACCTTC.

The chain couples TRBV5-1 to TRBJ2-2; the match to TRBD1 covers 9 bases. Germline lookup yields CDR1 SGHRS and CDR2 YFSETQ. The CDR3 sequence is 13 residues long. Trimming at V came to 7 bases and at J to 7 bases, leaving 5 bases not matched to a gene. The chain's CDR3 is CASHRGRVGELFF. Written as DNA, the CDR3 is TGCGCCAGCCACAGGGGGCGCGTCGGGGAGCTGTTTTTT.

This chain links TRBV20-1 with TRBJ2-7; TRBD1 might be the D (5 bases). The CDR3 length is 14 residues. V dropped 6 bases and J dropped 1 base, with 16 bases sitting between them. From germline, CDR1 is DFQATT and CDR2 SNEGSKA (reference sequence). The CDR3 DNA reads TGCAGTGCCGTCCTCGGCAGGGTTTCCTACGAGCAGTACTTC. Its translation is CSAVLGRVSYEQYF.

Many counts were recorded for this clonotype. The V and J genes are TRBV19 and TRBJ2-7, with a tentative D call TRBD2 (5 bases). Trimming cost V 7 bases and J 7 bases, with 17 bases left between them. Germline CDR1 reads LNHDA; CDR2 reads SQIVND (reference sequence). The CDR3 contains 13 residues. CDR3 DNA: TGTGCCAGTACTCACGACGGCGGGCAAGAGCAGTACTTC. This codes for CASTHDGGQEQYF.

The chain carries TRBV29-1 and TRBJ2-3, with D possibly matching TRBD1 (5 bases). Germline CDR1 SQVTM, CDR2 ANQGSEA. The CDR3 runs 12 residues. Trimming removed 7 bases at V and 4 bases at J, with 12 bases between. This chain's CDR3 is CSGGHGPDTQYF. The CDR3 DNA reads TGCAGCGGAGGACACGGCCCAGATACGCAGTATTTT.

CDR3 region: CASSANQPQHF. The CDR3, as DNA: TGTGCCAGCAGTGCCAATCAGCCCCAGCATTTT. This chain connects TRBV6-1 to TRBJ1-5; no reliable D call. Per the germline V gene, CDR1 is MNHNS and CDR2 is SASEGT. The V end lost 4 bases, the J end lost 3 bases, and 1 base lay between the germline ends. CDR3 length: 11 amino acids.

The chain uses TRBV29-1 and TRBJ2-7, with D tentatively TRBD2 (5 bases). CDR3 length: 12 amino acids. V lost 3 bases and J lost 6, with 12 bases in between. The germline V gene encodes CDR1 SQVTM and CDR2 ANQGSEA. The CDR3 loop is CSVDPGFGEQYF. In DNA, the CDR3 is TGCAGCGTTGATCCGGGGTTCGGCGAGCAGTACTTC.

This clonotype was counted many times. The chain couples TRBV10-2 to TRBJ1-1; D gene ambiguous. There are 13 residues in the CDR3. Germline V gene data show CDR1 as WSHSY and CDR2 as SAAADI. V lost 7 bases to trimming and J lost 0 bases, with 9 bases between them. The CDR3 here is CASIGDMNTEAFF. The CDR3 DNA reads TGCGCCAGCATAGGCGATATGAACACTGAAGCTTTCTTT.

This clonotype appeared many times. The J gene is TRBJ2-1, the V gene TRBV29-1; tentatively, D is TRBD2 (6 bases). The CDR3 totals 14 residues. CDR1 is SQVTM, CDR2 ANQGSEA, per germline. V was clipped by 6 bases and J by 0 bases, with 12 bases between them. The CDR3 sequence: CSVVAGSSYNEQFF. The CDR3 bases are TGCAGCGTCGTCGCGGGGAGCTCCTACAATGAGCAGTTCTTC.